The 16 T cell receptor beta chains listed next were all sequenced from one sample in a study of long-term antiretroviral therapy in people with HIV. The assay, immunoSEQ v3.0, was run at survey level. TCRdb's table, derived via immunoSEQ multiplex PCR, lists solely in-frame clones and lacks some. The data contain approximately 29,000 clones, more than 80% of them singletons. This material consisted of unsorted PBMCs, taken about 5.2 years after starting antiretroviral therapy. Receptor source: a woman between 35 and 50 years old with HIV.

This chain uses TRBV5-1 with TRBJ1-4; TRBD1 aligns across 7 bases. The germline V gene has CDR1 SGHRS and CDR2 YFSETQ. Losses at the gene ends were 0 bases for V and 2 bases for J; bases not matched to a gene: 1. This CDR3 spans 15 amino acids. In nucleotides, the CDR3 is TGCGCCAGCAGCTTGGAGACAGGGACTAATGAAAAACTGTTTTTT. Protein: CASSLETGTNEKLFF.

The chain combines TRBV7-2 with TRBJ2-2, with 7 bases aligning to TRBD2. From germline, CDR1 is SGHTA and CDR2 FQGNSA. The CDR3 has 15 residues. After removal of 5 bases from V and 7 bases from J, the junction contained 10 bases not matched to a gene. CDR3 nucleotide sequence: TGTGCCAGCAGCAGGGCAGGACGGGGGGTCGGGGAGCTGTTTTTT. Amino acids: CASSRAGRGVGELFF.

The rearrangement links TRBV10-3 to TRBJ2-1; D remains unclear. The CDR3 contains 14 residues. Germline CDR1 reads ENHRY; CDR2 reads SYGVKD. Trimming took off 0 bases at V and 6 bases at J, with 9 bases between the two ends. CDR3 region: CAISESWTGNEQFF. The DNA for the CDR3 is TGTGCCATCAGTGAGTCGTGGACCGGCAATGAGCAGTTCTTC.

The rearrangement links TRBV6-1 to TRBJ1-4, with D unclear. V lost 3 bases and J 1 base, leaving 3 bases between the germline ends. The CDR3 length is 13 residues. Germline-derived CDR1 and CDR2 are MNHNS and SASEGT. The CDR3, as DNA: TGTGCCAGCAGTGAGAGAACTAATGAAAAACTGTTTTTT. This encodes CASSERTNEKLFF.

This clone was recorded only once. V usage is TRBV9 and J usage is TRBJ2-1; 10 nucleotides align to TRBD2. Germline CDR1 is SGDLS and CDR2 is YYNGEE. J lost 6 bases, V lost 3 bases, and 3 bases had no gene match. There are 14 residues in the CDR3. CDR3 DNA: TGTGCCAGCAGCGCATCTAGCGGGAGCAATGAGCAGTTCTTC. Residues: CASSASSGSNEQFF. Variable domain in full (rest from reference TRBV9 and TRBJ2-1): DSGVTQTPKHLITATGQRVTLRCSPRSGDLSVYWYQQSLDQGLQFLIQYYNGEERAKGNILERFSAQQFPDLHSELNLSSLELGDSALYFCASSASSGSNEQFFGPGTRLTVL.

This clone has a single count. The rearrangement uses TRBV7-9 and TRBJ2-7, with D perhaps matching TRBD2 (6 bases). The CDR3 extends over 14 amino acids. Per germline, CDR1 SEHNR and CDR2 FQNEAQ (reference sequence). Trimming removed 1 base at V and 4 bases at J, with 11 bases between. The CDR3 spells CASSLDGSRYEQYF. CDR3 nucleotide sequence: TGTGCCAGCAGCTTAGACGGGAGTAGGTACGAGCAGTACTTC.

This chain connects TRBV7-9 to TRBJ1-1; D remains unclear. Trimming took 1 base from V and 11 from J, leaving 11 bases between them. The CDR3 has 12 residues. Germline CDR1 SEHNR, CDR2 FQNEAQ (reference sequence). The DNA of the CDR3 is TGTGCCAGCAGCTTAGACGGTCTTTGGGCTTTCTTT. It yields the protein CASSLDGLWAFF.

The chain couples TRBV7-9 to TRBJ2-7; TRBD2 might be the D (6 bases). The CDR3 is 14 residues long. Trimming took 7 bases from V and 4 from J, leaving 17 bases between them. Germline CDR1 and CDR2: SEHNR and FQNEAQ (reference sequence). Here the CDR3 reads CASTPGGDRYEQYF. The CDR3 DNA is TGTGCCAGCACCCCGGGCGGGGACCGTTACGAGCAGTACTTC.

The V and J genes are TRBV5-1 and TRBJ2-3; 9 bases match TRBD2. This CDR3 spans 16 amino acids. Germline assignment: CDR1 SGHRS and CDR2 YFSETQ. J lost 5 bases, V lost 4 bases, and 11 bases had no gene match. The CDR3 bases are TGCGCCAGCAGCGCGGGGGGGCGGGCCCGAGGAGATACGCAGTATTTT. Translated, it gives CASSAGGRARGDTQYF.

The rearrangement links TRBV27 to TRBJ1-4, with TRBD1 as a possible D gene (6 bases). Trimming shortened V by 3 bases and J by 8 bases, and 13 bases separated the two germline ends. Germline loops: CDR1 MNHEY, CDR2 SMNVEV (reference sequence). The CDR3 consists of 14 residues. The CDR3 is CASSFVGGDEKLFF. DNA of the CDR3: TGTGCCAGCAGTTTTGTAGGGGGTGACGAAAAACTGTTTTTT.

The genes are TRBV19 and TRBJ2-5; TRBD1 agrees at 8 bases. Germline-derived CDR1 and CDR2 are LNHDA and SQIVND (reference sequence). This CDR3 is built from 16 residues. Unmatched junction bases numbered 8, after V lost 1 base and J lost 4 bases. CDR3 sequence: CASSIVGRGLRETQYF. Written as DNA, the CDR3 is TGTGCCAGTAGTATAGTCGGCAGGGGGCTGCGAGAGACCCAGTACTTC.

This clone came up a few times. The chain uses TRBV29-1 and TRBJ2-1, with TRBD1 as a possible D gene (5 bases). Trimming shortened V by 4 bases and J by 9 bases, and 16 bases separated the two germline ends. Per the germline V gene, CDR1 is SQVTM and CDR2 is ANQGSEA. This CDR3 spans 13 amino acids. CDR3 nucleotides: TGCAGCGTTGTCTTACCTGTTCAGGGTGAGCAGTTCTTC. Translating it yields CSVVLPVQGEQFF.

The table lists this clone with a count of one. CDR3 region: CASSTPGIPEAFF. DNA of the CDR3: TGCGCCAGCAGCACCCCAGGGATACCTGAAGCTTTCTTT. The gene calls are TRBV5-1 and TRBJ1-1, with D maybe TRBD1 (5 bases). Trimming removed 4 bases at V and 6 bases at J, with 13 bases between. The CDR3 has 13 amino acids. In germline, CDR1 is SGHRS, CDR2 YFSETQ.

The chain is built from TRBV7-9 and TRBJ1-1, with a tentative D call TRBD1 (5 bases). The CDR3 totals 14 residues. The V end lost 3 bases, the J end lost 2 bases, and 10 bases lay between the germline ends. From germline, CDR1 is SEHNR and CDR2 FQNEAQ (reference sequence). The chain's CDR3 is CASSFGQGNTEAFF. CDR3 DNA: TGTGCCAGCAGCTTCGGGCAGGGAAACACTGAAGCTTTCTTT.

V usage is TRBV7-6 and J usage is TRBJ2-2; D gene uncertain. Germline CDR1 is SGHVS and CDR2 is FNYEAQ. The ends were cut back, 5 bases at V and 3 bases at J, with 7 bases in the middle. The CDR3 runs 13 residues. Here the CDR3 reads CASSLIHTGELFF. The CDR3 DNA follows: TGTGCCAGCAGCCTGATACACACCGGGGAGCTGTTTTTT.

The V gene is TRBV2, the J gene TRBJ2-7; no reliable D call. The CDR3 covers 11 residues. V was pared by 5 bases and J by 7 bases, with 9 bases between. The V gene's germline CDR1 is SNHLY and CDR2 FYNNEI. In DNA form, the CDR3 reads TGTGCCAGCAGTTACTCCACGGAGCAGTACTTC. Translation gives CASSYSTEQYF.